These T cell receptor beta chains were read from a single sample in a study of CD8 T cells in Susac syndrome. TCRdb ran MiXCR on the immunoSEQ multiplex PCR reads and lists one entry per CDR3 protein. The repertoire holds approximately 180,000 distinct CDR3 sequences, with around 94% as singletons. Sequenced material: CD4+ T cells from PBMCs. These receptors all come from a human donor with Susac syndrome. The CDR3 runs from the conserved cysteine through the conserved F or W. Each record gives: D gene, J gene, V gene, clone size, CDR3 DNA, CDR3 protein. D genes are given only for firm matches. Part of the rows lack a size; the others show once, few, many or a class for expanded clones.

D gene: .; J gene: TRBJ1-2; V gene: TRBV28; clone size: .; CDR3 DNA: TGTGCCAGCAGTTCATCCAGGGGCAGGGGCTATGGCTACACCTTC; CDR3 protein: CASSSSRGRGYGYTF
D gene: TRBD1; J gene: TRBJ2-5; V gene: TRBV7-9; clone size: .; CDR3 DNA: TGTGCCAGCAGCTTAGTAGGACAGGGAAAAGAGACCCAGTACTTC; CDR3 protein: CASSLVGQGKETQYF
D gene: TRBD2; J gene: TRBJ2-5; V gene: TRBV5-4; clone size: .; CDR3 DNA: TGTGCCAGCAGCAGAGGACTAGCGGGGACCCAAGAGACCCAGTACTTC; CDR3 protein: CASSRGLAGTQETQYF
D gene: .; J gene: TRBJ2-3; V gene: TRBV5-1; clone size: .; CDR3 DNA: TGCGCCAGCAGCTTGGCCCCGCAGGAAGCGGATACGCAGTATTTT; CDR3 protein: CASSLAPQEADTQYF
D gene: .; J gene: TRBJ2-7; V gene: TRBV28; clone size: .; CDR3 DNA: TGTGCCAGCAGAGCGGCGGGAACCTACGAGCAGTACTTC; CDR3 protein: CASRAAGTYEQYF
D gene: .; J gene: TRBJ2-5; V gene: TRBV7-6; clone size: once; CDR3 DNA: TGTGCCAGCAGCTTAGGGTTAAGGCTGTCAGAGACCCAGTACTTC; CDR3 protein: CASSLGLRLSETQYF
D gene: .; J gene: TRBJ2-7; V gene: TRBV4-3; clone size: .; CDR3 DNA: TGCGCCAGCAGCCCACGAGCTCGAACAGTTGCCTACGAGCAGTACTTC; CDR3 protein: CASSPRARTVAYEQYF
D gene: .; J gene: TRBJ2-2; V gene: TRBV20-1; clone size: .; CDR3 DNA: TGCAGTGCTAGTCCCCACCCCAGAAACGGGGAGCTGTTTTTT; CDR3 protein: CSASPHPRNGELFF
D gene: TRBD1; J gene: TRBJ2-1; V gene: TRBV12-3/TRBV12-4; clone size: once; CDR3 DNA: TGTGCCAGCAGTTCGAGGACAGGGGTCTCCAACAATGAGCAGTTCTTC; CDR3 protein: CASSSRTGVSNNEQFF
D gene: TRBD1; J gene: TRBJ1-1; V gene: TRBV6-2/TRBV6-3; clone size: .; CDR3 DNA: TGTGCCAGCAAGGTCTCAGGGGGTGGTACTGAAGCTTTCTTT; CDR3 protein: CASKVSGGGTEAFF
D gene: TRBD2; J gene: TRBJ2-1; V gene: TRBV29-1; clone size: once; CDR3 DNA: TGCAGCGTGGGACTAGCGGGGGCAAGGTCCTACAATGAGCAGTTCTTC; CDR3 protein: CSVGLAGARSYNEQFF
D gene: .; J gene: TRBJ1-1; V gene: TRBV30; clone size: .; CDR3 DNA: TGTGCCTGGAGACCTGACCCACTGACAGCGTTGAACACTGAAGCTTTCTTT; CDR3 protein: CAWRPDPLTALNTEAFF
D gene: TRBD2; J gene: TRBJ2-2; V gene: TRBV20-1; clone size: .; CDR3 DNA: TGCAGTGCTAGAGTCCTAGCGGGAGAGACCGGGGAGCTGTTTTTT; CDR3 protein: CSARVLAGETGELFF
D gene: TRBD1; J gene: TRBJ2-7; V gene: TRBV18; clone size: .; CDR3 DNA: TGTGCCAGCTCACCTTCCGGGACAGGGGGCGAGCAGTACTTC; CDR3 protein: CASSPSGTGGEQYF
D gene: TRBD1; J gene: TRBJ1-2; V gene: TRBV13; clone size: .; CDR3 DNA: TGTGCCAGCAGCTCCCGGGACAGGGATGGCTACACCTTC; CDR3 protein: CASSSRDRDGYTF
D gene: .; J gene: TRBJ2-1; V gene: TRBV6-4; clone size: .; CDR3 DNA: TGTGCCAGCAGTGTTGAACAGGGCGATGAGCAGTTCTTC; CDR3 protein: CASSVEQGDEQFF
D gene: TRBD2; J gene: TRBJ2-1; V gene: TRBV28; clone size: .; CDR3 DNA: TGTGCCAGCATTTCTCTAGCGGGAGTCCTCTACAATGAGCAGTTCTTC; CDR3 protein: CASISLAGVLYNEQFF
D gene: TRBD1; J gene: TRBJ2-6; V gene: TRBV15; clone size: .; CDR3 DNA: TGTGCCACCAGCAGAGGGACAGGGACTGGGGCCAACGTCCTGACTTTC; CDR3 protein: CATSRGTGTGANVLTF
D gene: TRBD2; J gene: TRBJ2-3; V gene: TRBV19; clone size: .; CDR3 DNA: TGTGCCAGTAGCACGGGGGGTAGCACAGATACGCAGTATTTT; CDR3 protein: CASSTGGSTDTQYF
D gene: .; J gene: TRBJ2-7; V gene: TRBV27; clone size: .; CDR3 DNA: TGTGCCAGCAGTTTATCGCCCTACTACGAGCAGTACTTC; CDR3 protein: CASSLSPYYEQYF
D gene: .; J gene: TRBJ2-5; V gene: TRBV24-1; clone size: .; CDR3 DNA: TGTGCCACCAGTGATTTGGCGGCAGGTGACCAAGAGACCCAGTACTTC; CDR3 protein: CATSDLAAGDQETQYF
D gene: .; J gene: TRBJ2-7; V gene: TRBV3-1; clone size: .; CDR3 DNA: TGTGCCAGCAGCCAAGATAGCCGGGGGGAGCAGTACTTC; CDR3 protein: CASSQDSRGEQYF
D gene: .; J gene: TRBJ1-2; V gene: TRBV18; clone size: .; CDR3 DNA: TGTGCCAGCTCACCACCGGCAGGGACGGACTATGGCTACACCTTC; CDR3 protein: CASSPPAGTDYGYTF
D gene: .; J gene: TRBJ1-1; V gene: TRBV12-3/TRBV12-4; clone size: .; CDR3 DNA: TGTGCCAGCAGTTTTAGGGAGAACACTGAAGCTTTCTTT; CDR3 protein: CASSFRENTEAFF
D gene: TRBD2; J gene: TRBJ2-3; V gene: TRBV11-2; clone size: .; CDR3 DNA: TGTGCCAGCAGCTCACCCTTAGCGGGAGCGAGAGATACGCAGTATTTT; CDR3 protein: CASSSPLAGARDTQYF
D gene: .; J gene: TRBJ2-5; V gene: TRBV29-1; clone size: .; CDR3 DNA: TGCAGCGTCATGCGGGGTGGAGAGACCCAGTACTTC; CDR3 protein: CSVMRGGETQYF
D gene: .; J gene: TRBJ1-2; V gene: TRBV28; clone size: .; CDR3 DNA: TGTGCCAGCAGTTTACTGGGTCGGTCCTATGGCTACACCTTC; CDR3 protein: CASSLLGRSYGYTF
D gene: TRBD1; J gene: TRBJ1-4; V gene: TRBV4-2; clone size: .; CDR3 DNA: TGTGCCAGCAGCTCCAGGGGGACTAATGAAAAACTGTTTTTT; CDR3 protein: CASSSRGTNEKLFF
D gene: .; J gene: TRBJ2-7; V gene: TRBV3-1; clone size: .; CDR3 DNA: TGTGCCAGCAGCCAAGATCGGGGCAGTTCCTACGAGCAGTACTTC; CDR3 protein: CASSQDRGSSYEQYF
D gene: TRBD1; J gene: TRBJ2-5; V gene: TRBV29-1; clone size: .; CDR3 DNA: TGCAGCGTTTCGACAGGGGGGGAGACCCAGTACTTC; CDR3 protein: CSVSTGGETQYF
D gene: TRBD2; J gene: TRBJ2-1; V gene: TRBV7-9; clone size: .; CDR3 DNA: TGTGCCAGCAGCACCCGACTAGCGGGTTCCTACAATGAGCAGTTCTTC; CDR3 protein: CASSTRLAGSYNEQFF
D gene: TRBD2; J gene: TRBJ2-3; V gene: TRBV6-5; clone size: .; CDR3 DNA: TGTGCCAGCAGTACCGGACTAGCGGGGGATACGCAGTATTTT; CDR3 protein: CASSTGLAGDTQYF
D gene: TRBD1; J gene: TRBJ2-3; V gene: TRBV20-1; clone size: .; CDR3 DNA: TGCAGTGCTCGGACAGGGAAGGGCACAGATACGCAGTATTTT; CDR3 protein: CSARTGKGTDTQYF
D gene: TRBD2; J gene: TRBJ2-3; V gene: TRBV30; clone size: .; CDR3 DNA: TGTGCCTCGAAGCGGGAGTATGATACGCAGTATTTT; CDR3 protein: CASKREYDTQYF
D gene: .; J gene: TRBJ1-2; V gene: TRBV28; clone size: .; CDR3 DNA: TGTGCCAGCAGTTTATCTGGGGGTCGCGGCTACACCTTC; CDR3 protein: CASSLSGGRGYTF
D gene: TRBD1; J gene: TRBJ2-1; V gene: TRBV10-3; clone size: .; CDR3 DNA: TGTGCCATCAGTGTTAGGACAGGGGGAAACAATGAGCAGTTCTTC; CDR3 protein: CAISVRTGGNNEQFF
D gene: TRBD2; J gene: TRBJ2-2; V gene: TRBV30; clone size: .; CDR3 DNA: TGTGCCTGGAGTAGCGGGAGAACGGAGCTGTTTTTT; CDR3 protein: CAWSSGRTELFF
D gene: TRBD1; J gene: TRBJ2-2; V gene: TRBV7-9; clone size: .; CDR3 DNA: TGTGCCAGCAGCTTACTGACAGGGTCCGGGGAGCTGTTTTTT; CDR3 protein: CASSLLTGSGELFF
D gene: TRBD1; J gene: TRBJ2-7; V gene: TRBV30; clone size: .; CDR3 DNA: TGTGCCTGGACCTCGAATACAGGGGCCCGTTTCCACTTC; CDR3 protein: CAWTSNTGARFHF
D gene: .; J gene: TRBJ2-3; V gene: TRBV28; clone size: .; CDR3 DNA: TGTGCCAGCAGTCCACCGACTGGGTTGAGTACAGATACGCAGTATTTT; CDR3 protein: CASSPPTGLSTDTQYF
D gene: TRBD2; J gene: TRBJ2-1; V gene: TRBV10-3; clone size: .; CDR3 DNA: TGTGCCATCAGTCTAGCGGGAGGGGCCAATGAGCAGTTCTTC; CDR3 protein: CAISLAGGANEQFF
D gene: TRBD1; J gene: TRBJ1-2; V gene: TRBV29-1; clone size: .; CDR3 DNA: TGCAGCGTACAACCGGGACAGGGAATTCCCGGCTACACCTTC; CDR3 protein: CSVQPGQGIPGYTF
D gene: TRBD2; J gene: TRBJ2-7; V gene: TRBV25-1; clone size: .; CDR3 DNA: TGTGCCAGCAGTGGCCCCTTGACTAGCGGCTACGAGCAGTACTTC; CDR3 protein: CASSGPLTSGYEQYF
D gene: .; J gene: TRBJ1-5; V gene: TRBV15; clone size: .; CDR3 DNA: TGTGCCACCAGCAGAGATTCAGGACCCCGAGGTTTTGCTCAGCCCCAGCATTTT; CDR3 protein: CATSRDSGPRGFAQPQHF
D gene: .; J gene: TRBJ1-5; V gene: TRBV7-9; clone size: few; CDR3 DNA: TGTGCCAGCAGCTTAGATGGTCAGCCCCAGCATTTT; CDR3 protein: CASSLDGQPQHF
D gene: .; J gene: TRBJ1-5; V gene: TRBV20-1; clone size: .; CDR3 DNA: TGCAGTGCTAGAGATATCGCAGACCGACCCCAGCATTTT; CDR3 protein: CSARDIADRPQHF
D gene: .; J gene: TRBJ1-1; V gene: TRBV14; clone size: .; CDR3 DNA: TGTGCCAGCAGCCAAATCGGGACTAAAGCTTTCTTT; CDR3 protein: CASSQIGTKAFF
D gene: .; J gene: TRBJ2-7; V gene: TRBV18; clone size: .; CDR3 DNA: TGTGCCAGCTCACCAAATGGGCACGAGCAGTACTTC; CDR3 protein: CASSPNGHEQYF
D gene: TRBD2; J gene: TRBJ2-1; V gene: TRBV7-9; clone size: .; CDR3 DNA: TGTGCCAGCCACAGCTTGGGAATGGAGCGGGGGTTAAGCAATGAGCAGTTCTTC; CDR3 protein: CASHSLGMERGLSNEQFF
D gene: TRBD2; J gene: TRBJ2-1; V gene: TRBV19; clone size: .; CDR3 DNA: TGTGCCAGTACTAAAGGAGGGACTAGCGGGTATGAGCAGTTCTTC; CDR3 protein: CASTKGGTSGYEQFF
D gene: TRBD2; J gene: TRBJ2-2; V gene: TRBV9; clone size: .; CDR3 DNA: TGTGCCAGCAGCGGCCCCCCCCGGACTAGCGGGAGTACCGGGGAGCTGTTTTTT; CDR3 protein: CASSGPPRTSGSTGELFF
D gene: .; J gene: TRBJ2-2; V gene: TRBV12-3/TRBV12-4; clone size: .; CDR3 DNA: TGTGCCAGCAGTTTCATTAGGCTTACCGGGGAGCTGTTTTTT; CDR3 protein: CASSFIRLTGELFF
D gene: TRBD1; J gene: TRBJ1-2; V gene: TRBV15; clone size: .; CDR3 DNA: TGTGCCACCAGCGAGCAGGGACAGACCTATGGCTACACCTTC; CDR3 protein: CATSEQGQTYGYTF
D gene: TRBD1; J gene: TRBJ2-5; V gene: TRBV3-1; clone size: .; CDR3 DNA: TGTGCCAGCAGCCAAGATCTACCCGGACAGGGGAGAGAGACCCAGTACTTC; CDR3 protein: CASSQDLPGQGRETQYF
D gene: .; J gene: TRBJ2-3; V gene: TRBV20-1; clone size: .; CDR3 DNA: TGCAGTGGCATAGCATCGGTAGCGTCGGATACGCAGTATTTT; CDR3 protein: CSGIASVASDTQYF
D gene: TRBD1; J gene: TRBJ1-5; V gene: TRBV6-6; clone size: .; CDR3 DNA: TGTGCCAGCAGTAACCACAGGGGAGTCAGCAATCAGCCCCAGCATTTT; CDR3 protein: CASSNHRGVSNQPQHF
D gene: TRBD1; J gene: TRBJ1-1; V gene: TRBV29-1; clone size: .; CDR3 DNA: TGCAGCGTCCGACAGGGGAACACTGAAGCTTTCTTT; CDR3 protein: CSVRQGNTEAFF
D gene: .; J gene: TRBJ1-1; V gene: TRBV7-2; clone size: .; CDR3 DNA: TGTGCCAGCAGCTTAGCTGGGGACTTTGAAGCTTTCTTT; CDR3 protein: CASSLAGDFEAFF
D gene: .; J gene: TRBJ2-1; V gene: TRBV7-9; clone size: .; CDR3 DNA: TGTGCCAGCAGCTCAGGCTTGCACAGAACCAGCAATGAGCAGTTCTTC; CDR3 protein: CASSSGLHRTSNEQFF